This TCR beta chain was found in a study of blood T cell repertoires in COVID-19. About the research overall: Sites in the United States, Italy and Spain provided acute and convalescent COVID-19 samples. Sources were T cells, B-cell-depleted T cells, or PBMCs; the material itself was cDNA or gDNA.

In the original analysis: Reference gene primer amplification gave nucleated cell count estimates. The table came from immunoSEQ multiplex PCR; TCRdb's copy has only in-frame clones and leaves some out. The V and J calls and clone size were taken over from that table, and D and trimming were inferred from the DNA. The data contain 55,000 to 75,000 clones, approximately 88% of them singletons. Of note for this clone: In the same sample, other DNA sequences code for this CDR3.

The germline V gene encodes CDR1 LGHNA and CDR2 YNFKEQ. The length of the CDR3 is 15 residues. J lost 4 bases, V lost 4 bases, and 5 bases had no gene match. The clonotype originates from a human donor in a cohort sampled during active COVID-19. The sample taken for sequencing was peripheral blood. The chain joins TRBV4-2 to TRBJ2-7, with TRBD2 matching 12 bases. CDR3: CASSLLAGGTYEQYF. For the CDR3, the DNA is TGTGCCAGCAGCCTACTAGCGGGAGGTACATACGAGCAGTACTTC.